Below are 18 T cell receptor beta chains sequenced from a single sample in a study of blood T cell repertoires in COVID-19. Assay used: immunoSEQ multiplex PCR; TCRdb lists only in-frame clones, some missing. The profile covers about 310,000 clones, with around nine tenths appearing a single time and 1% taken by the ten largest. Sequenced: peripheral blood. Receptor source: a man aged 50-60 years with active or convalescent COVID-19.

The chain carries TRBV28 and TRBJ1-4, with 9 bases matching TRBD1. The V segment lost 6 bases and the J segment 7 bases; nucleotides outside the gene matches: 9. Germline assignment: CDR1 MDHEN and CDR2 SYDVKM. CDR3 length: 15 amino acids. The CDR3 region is CASSPVTGGFEKLFF. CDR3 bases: TGTGCCAGCAGCCCAGTCACAGGGGGCTTTGAAAAACTGTTTTTT.

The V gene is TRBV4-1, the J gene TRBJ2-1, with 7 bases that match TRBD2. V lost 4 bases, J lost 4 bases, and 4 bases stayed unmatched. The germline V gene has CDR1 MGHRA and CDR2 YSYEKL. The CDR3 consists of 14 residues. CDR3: CASSPPGGYNEQFF. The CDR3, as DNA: TGCGCCAGCAGCCCCCCGGGGGGTTACAATGAGCAGTTCTTC.

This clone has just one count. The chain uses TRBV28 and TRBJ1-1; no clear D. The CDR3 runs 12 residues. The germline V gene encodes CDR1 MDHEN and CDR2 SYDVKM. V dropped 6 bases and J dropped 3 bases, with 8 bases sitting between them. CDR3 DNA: TGTGCCAGCAGAGAGCGGGACACTGAAGCTTTCTTT. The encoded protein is CASRERDTEAFF.

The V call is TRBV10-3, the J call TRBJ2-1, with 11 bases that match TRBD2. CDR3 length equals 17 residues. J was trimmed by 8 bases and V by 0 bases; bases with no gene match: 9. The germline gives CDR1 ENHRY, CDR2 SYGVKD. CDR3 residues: CAISESGVSGRADEQFF. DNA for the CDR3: TGTGCCATCAGTGAGTCGGGTGTTAGCGGGAGGGCAGATGAGCAGTTCTTC.

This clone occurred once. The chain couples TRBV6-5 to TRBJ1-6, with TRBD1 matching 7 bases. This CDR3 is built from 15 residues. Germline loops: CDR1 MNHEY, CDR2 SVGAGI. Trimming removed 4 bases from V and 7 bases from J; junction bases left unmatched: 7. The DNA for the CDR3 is TGTGCCAGCAGTTTGACAGGGTGGGGGAATTCACCCCTCCACTTT. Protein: CASSLTGWGNSPLHF.

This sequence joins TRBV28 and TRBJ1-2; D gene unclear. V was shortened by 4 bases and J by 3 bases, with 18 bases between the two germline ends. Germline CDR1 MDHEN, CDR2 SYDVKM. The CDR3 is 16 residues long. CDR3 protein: CASSSHQTGADYGYTF. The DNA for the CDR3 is TGTGCCAGCAGTTCCCACCAGACGGGAGCGGACTATGGCTACACCTTC.

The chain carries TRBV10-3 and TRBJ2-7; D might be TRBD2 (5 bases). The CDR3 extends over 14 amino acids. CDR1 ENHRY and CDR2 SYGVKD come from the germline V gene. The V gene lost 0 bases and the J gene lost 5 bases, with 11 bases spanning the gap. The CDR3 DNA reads TGTGCCATCAGTGAGTCTACTAGTTTACACGAGCAGTACTTC. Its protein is CAISESTSLHEQYF.

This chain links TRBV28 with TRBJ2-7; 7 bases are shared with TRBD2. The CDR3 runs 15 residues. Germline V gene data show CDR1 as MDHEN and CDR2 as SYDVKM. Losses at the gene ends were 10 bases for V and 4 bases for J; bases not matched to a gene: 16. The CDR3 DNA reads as TGTGCCACCAGATTGGGGGGGACTGTTCATTACGAGCAGTACTTC. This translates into CATRLGGTVHYEQYF.

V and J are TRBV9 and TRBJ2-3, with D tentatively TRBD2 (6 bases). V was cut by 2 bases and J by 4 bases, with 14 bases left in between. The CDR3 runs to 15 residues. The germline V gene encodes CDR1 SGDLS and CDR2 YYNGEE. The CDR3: CASSVAGSTADTQYF. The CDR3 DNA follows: TGTGCCAGCAGCGTCGCCGGGAGTACGGCAGATACGCAGTATTTT.

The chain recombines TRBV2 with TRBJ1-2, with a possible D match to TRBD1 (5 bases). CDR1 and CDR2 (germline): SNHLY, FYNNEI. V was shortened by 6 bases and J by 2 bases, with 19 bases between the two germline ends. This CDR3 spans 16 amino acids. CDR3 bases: TGTGCCAGCAGCATCACCAGGGTGTTCGGGAACTATGGCTACACCTTC. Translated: CASSITRVFGNYGYTF.

Here the CDR3 reads CASSSLRDSQREQYF. The CDR3 coding sequence is TGTGCCAGCAGCTCCCTTCGGGACTCCCAAAGAGAGCAGTACTTC. This rearrangement joins TRBV7-8 to TRBJ2-7; D perhaps matches TRBD2 (6 bases). Germline values: CDR1 SGHVS, CDR2 FQNEAQ. Deletions cut 4 bases from V and 7 bases from J, with 20 bases between. The CDR3 runs 15 residues.

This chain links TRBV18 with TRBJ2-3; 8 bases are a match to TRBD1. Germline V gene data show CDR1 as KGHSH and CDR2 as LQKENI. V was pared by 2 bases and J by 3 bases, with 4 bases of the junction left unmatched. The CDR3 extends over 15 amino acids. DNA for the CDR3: TGTGCCAGCTCACCAACAGGGGGTGGTACAGATACGCAGTATTTT. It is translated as CASSPTGGGTDTQYF.

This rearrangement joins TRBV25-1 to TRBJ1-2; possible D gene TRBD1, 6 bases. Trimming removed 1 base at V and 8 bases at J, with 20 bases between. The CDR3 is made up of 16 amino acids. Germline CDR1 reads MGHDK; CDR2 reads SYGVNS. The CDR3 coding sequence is TGTGCCAGCAGTGAATGGAGTGGAACAGGGTACGGGGGCTACACCTTC. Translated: CASSEWSGTGYGGYTF.

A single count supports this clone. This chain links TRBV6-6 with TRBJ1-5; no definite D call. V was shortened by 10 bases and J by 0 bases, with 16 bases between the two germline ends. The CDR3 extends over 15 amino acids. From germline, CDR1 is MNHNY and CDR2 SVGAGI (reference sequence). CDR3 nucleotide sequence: TGTGCCACCCATGGAGGGCAGTATAGCAATCAGCCCCAGCATTTT. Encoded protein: CATHGGQYSNQPQHF.

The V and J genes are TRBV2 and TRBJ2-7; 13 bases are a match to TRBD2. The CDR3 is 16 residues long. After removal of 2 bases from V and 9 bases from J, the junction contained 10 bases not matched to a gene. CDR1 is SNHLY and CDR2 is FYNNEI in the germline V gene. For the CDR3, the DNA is TGTGCCAGCAGTGAATACGGACTAGCGGGAGAATTTGGGCAGTACTTC. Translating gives CASSEYGLAGEFGQYF.

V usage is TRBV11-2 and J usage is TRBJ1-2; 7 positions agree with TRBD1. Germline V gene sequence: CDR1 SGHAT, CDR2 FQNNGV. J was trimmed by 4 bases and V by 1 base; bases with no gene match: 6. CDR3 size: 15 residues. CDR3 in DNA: TGTGCCAGCAGCTTAGGGACAGGACCCTTCTATGGCTACACCTTC. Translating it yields CASSLGTGPFYGYTF.

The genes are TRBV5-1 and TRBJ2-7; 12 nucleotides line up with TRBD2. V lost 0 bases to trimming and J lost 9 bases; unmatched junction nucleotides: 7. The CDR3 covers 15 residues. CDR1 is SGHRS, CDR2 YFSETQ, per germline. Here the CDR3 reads CASSLETSGGSSQYF. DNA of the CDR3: TGCGCCAGCAGCTTGGAGACTAGCGGGGGAAGTTCGCAGTACTTC.

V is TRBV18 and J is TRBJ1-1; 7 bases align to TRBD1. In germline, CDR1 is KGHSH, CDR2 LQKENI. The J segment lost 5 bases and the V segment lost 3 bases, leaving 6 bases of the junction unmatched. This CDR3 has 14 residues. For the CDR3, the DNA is TGTGCCAGCTCACCTATCACAGGGGAAACTGAAGCTTTCTTT. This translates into CASSPITGETEAFF. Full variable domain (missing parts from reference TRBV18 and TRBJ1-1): NAGVMQNPRHLVRRRGQEARLRCSPMKGHSHVYWYRQLPEEGLKFMVYLQKENIIDESGMPKERFSAEFPKEGPSILRIQQVVRGDSAAYFCASSPITGETEAFFGQGTRLTVV.